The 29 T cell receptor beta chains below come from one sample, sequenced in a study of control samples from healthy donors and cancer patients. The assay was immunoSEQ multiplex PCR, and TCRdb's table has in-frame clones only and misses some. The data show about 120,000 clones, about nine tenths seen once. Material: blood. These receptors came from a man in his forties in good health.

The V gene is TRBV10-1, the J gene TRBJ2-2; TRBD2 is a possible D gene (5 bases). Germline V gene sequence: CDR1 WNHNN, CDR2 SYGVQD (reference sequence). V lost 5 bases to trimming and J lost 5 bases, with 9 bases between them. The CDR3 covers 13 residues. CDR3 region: CASSRRETGELFF. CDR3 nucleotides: TGCGCCAGCAGTCGTAGGGAGACCGGGGAGCTGTTTTTT.

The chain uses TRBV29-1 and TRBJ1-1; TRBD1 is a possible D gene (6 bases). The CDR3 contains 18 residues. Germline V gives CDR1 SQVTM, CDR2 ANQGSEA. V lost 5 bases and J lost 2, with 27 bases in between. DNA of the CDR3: TGCAGCGTTCGGGGGGGGACTGGACAGACCTCCTTAAACACTGAAGCTTTCTTT. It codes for CSVRGGTGQTSLNTEAFF.

The CDR3 nucleotides read TGTGCCAGCAGGAGCGGGACCCCCATCAGGCCCCTCCACTTT. It encodes CASRSGTPIRPLHF. The chain recombines TRBV6-5 with TRBJ1-6; tentative D call: TRBD1 (5 bases). The CDR3 loop spans 14 amino acids. Per germline, CDR1 MNHEY and CDR2 SVGAGI. The germline V and J ends were trimmed by 6 bases and 13 bases, with 19 bases remaining between them.

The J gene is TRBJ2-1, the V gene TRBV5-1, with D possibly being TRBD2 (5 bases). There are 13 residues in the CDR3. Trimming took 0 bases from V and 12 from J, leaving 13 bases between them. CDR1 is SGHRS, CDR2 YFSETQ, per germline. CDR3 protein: CASSLGERGRQFF. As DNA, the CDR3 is TGCGCCAGCAGCTTGGGGGAACGGGGAAGGCAGTTCTTC.

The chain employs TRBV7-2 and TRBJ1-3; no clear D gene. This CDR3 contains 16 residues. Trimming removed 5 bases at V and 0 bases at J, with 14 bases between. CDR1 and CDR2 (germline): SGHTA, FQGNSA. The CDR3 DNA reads TGTGCCAGCAGCGGAGGAGTTCAGGCCTCTGGAAACACCATATATTTT. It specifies CASSGGVQASGNTIYF.

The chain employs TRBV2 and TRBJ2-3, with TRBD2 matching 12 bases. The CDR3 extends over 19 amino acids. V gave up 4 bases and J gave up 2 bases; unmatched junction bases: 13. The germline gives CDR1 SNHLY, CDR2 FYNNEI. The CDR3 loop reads CASSVTSGGPPKNTDTQYF. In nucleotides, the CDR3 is TGTGCCAGCAGTGTGACTAGCGGGGGACCGCCAAAGAACACAGATACGCAGTATTTT.

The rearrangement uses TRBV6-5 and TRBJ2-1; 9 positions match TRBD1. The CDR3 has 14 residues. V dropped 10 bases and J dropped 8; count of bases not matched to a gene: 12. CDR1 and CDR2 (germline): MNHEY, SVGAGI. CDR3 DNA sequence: TGTGCCATTTACCGGGACAGGGAAAAATATGAGCAGTTCTTC. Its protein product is CAIYRDREKYEQFF.

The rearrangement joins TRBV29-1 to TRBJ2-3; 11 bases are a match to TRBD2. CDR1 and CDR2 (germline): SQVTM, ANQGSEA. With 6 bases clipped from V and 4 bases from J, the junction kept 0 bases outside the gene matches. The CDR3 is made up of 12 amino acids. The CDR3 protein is CSVTSGADTQYF. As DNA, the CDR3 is TGCAGCGTGACTAGCGGGGCAGATACGCAGTATTTT.

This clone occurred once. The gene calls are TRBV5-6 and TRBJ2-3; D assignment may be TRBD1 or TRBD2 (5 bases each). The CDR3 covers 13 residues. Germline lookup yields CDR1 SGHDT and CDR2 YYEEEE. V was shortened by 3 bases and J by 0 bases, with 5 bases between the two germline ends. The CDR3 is CASSWGSTDTQYF. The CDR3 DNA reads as TGTGCCAGCAGCTGGGGGAGCACAGATACGCAGTATTTT.

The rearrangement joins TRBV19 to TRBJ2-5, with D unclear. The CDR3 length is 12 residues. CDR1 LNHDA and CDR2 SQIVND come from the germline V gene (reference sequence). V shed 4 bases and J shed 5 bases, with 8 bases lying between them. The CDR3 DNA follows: TGTGCCAGTAGTACGCCCGGCGAGACCCAGTACTTC. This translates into CASSTPGETQYF. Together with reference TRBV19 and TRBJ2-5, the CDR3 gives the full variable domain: DGGITQSPKYLFRKEGQNVTLSCEQNLNHDAMYWYRQDPGQGLRLIYYSQIVNDFQKGDIAEGYSVSREKKESFPLTVTSAQKNPTAFYLCASSTPGETQYFGPGTRLLVL.

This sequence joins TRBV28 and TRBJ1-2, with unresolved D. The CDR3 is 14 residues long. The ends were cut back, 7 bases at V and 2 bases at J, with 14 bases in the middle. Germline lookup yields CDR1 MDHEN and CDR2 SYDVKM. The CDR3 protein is CASTPSPPNYGYTF. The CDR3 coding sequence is TGTGCCAGCACCCCGTCTCCCCCCAACTATGGCTACACCTTC.

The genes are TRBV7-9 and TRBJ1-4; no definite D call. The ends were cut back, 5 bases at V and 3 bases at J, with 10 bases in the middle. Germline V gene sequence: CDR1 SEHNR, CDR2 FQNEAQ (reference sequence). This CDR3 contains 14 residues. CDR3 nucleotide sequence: TGTGCCAGCAGCCAATTAGGGTCTAATGAAAAACTGTTTTTT. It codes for CASSQLGSNEKLFF.

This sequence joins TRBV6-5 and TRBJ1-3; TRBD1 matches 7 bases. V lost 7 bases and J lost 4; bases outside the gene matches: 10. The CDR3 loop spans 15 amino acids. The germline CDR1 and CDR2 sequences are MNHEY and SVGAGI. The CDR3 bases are TGTGCCAGCAAAGAACCACAGGGGTCCGGAAACACCATATATTTT. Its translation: CASKEPQGSGNTIYF.

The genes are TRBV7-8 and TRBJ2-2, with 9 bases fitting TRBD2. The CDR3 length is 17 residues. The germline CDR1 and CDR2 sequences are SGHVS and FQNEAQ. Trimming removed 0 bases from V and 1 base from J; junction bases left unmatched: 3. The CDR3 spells CASSLALAGMNTGELFF. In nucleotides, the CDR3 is TGTGCCAGCAGCTTAGCGCTAGCGGGGATGAACACCGGGGAGCTGTTTTTT.

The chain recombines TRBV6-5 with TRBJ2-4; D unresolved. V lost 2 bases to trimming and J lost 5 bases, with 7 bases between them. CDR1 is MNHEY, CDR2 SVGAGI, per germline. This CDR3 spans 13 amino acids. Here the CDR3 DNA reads TGTGCCAGCAGTTACGGCAGCCAAAACATTCAGTACTTC. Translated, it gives CASSYGSQNIQYF.

For the CDR3, the DNA is TGTGCCAGCAGTGGACAGGGGGGCGCAGGGCGGCAGCCCCAGCATTTT. This encodes CASSGQGGAGRQPQHF. The V and J genes are TRBV6-1 and TRBJ1-5; 9 bases map to TRBD1. The CDR3 runs 16 residues. Germline V gene data show CDR1 as MNHNS and CDR2 as SASEGT. The V segment lost 4 bases and the J segment 7 bases; nucleotides outside the gene matches: 11.

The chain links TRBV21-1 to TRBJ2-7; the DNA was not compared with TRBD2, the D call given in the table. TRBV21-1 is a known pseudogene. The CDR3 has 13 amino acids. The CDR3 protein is CASSARAGIEQYF. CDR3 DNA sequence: TGTGCCAGCAGCGCCAGGGCGGGGATCGAGCAGTACTTC.

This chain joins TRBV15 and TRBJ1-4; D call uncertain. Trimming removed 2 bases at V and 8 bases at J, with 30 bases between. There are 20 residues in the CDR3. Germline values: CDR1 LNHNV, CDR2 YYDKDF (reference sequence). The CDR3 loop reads CATSRNVRSGADRRGEKLFF. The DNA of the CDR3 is TGTGCCACCAGCAGAAACGTTCGATCAGGAGCAGATCGGAGAGGGGAAAAACTGTTTTTT.

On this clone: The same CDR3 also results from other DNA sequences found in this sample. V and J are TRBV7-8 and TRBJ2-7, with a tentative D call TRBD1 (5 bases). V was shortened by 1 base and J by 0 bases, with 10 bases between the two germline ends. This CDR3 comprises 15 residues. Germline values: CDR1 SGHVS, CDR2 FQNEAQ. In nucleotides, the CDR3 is TGTGCCAGCAGCTTAGGGGGCAGCAGCTCCTACGAGCAGTACTTC. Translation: CASSLGGSSSYEQYF.

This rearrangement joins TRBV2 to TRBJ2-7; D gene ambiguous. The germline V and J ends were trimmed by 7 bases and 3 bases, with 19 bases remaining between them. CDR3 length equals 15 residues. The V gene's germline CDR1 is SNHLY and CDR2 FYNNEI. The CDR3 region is CASKQAPIGIYEQYF. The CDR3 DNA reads TGTGCCAGCAAGCAGGCGCCAATTGGAATCTACGAGCAGTACTTC.

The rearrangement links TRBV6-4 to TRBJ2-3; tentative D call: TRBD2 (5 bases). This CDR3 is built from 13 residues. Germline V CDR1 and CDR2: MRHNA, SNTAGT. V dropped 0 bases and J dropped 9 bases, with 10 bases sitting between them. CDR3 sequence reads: CASSDSIGGTQYF. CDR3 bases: TGTGCCAGCAGTGACTCGATCGGAGGAACGCAGTATTTT.

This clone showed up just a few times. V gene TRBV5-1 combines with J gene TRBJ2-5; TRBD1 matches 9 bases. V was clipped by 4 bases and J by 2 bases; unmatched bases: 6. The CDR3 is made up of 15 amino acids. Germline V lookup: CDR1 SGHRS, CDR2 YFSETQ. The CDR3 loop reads CASSVLTGGQETQYF. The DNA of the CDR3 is TGCGCCAGCAGCGTACTGACAGGGGGGCAAGAGACCCAGTACTTC.

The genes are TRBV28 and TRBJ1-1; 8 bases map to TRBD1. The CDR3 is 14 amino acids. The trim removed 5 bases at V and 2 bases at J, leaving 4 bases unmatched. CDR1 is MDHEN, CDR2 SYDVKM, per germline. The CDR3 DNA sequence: TGTGCCAGCAGTGGGACAGGCCCAAACACTGAAGCTTTCTTT. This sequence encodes CASSGTGPNTEAFF.

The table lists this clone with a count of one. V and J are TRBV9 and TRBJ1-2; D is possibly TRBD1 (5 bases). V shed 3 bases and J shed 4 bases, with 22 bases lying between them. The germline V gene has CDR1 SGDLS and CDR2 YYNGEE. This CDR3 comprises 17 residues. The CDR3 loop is CASSENPRDHGGYGYTF. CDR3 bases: TGTGCCAGCAGCGAAAATCCCCGGGACCACGGCGGCTATGGCTACACCTTC.

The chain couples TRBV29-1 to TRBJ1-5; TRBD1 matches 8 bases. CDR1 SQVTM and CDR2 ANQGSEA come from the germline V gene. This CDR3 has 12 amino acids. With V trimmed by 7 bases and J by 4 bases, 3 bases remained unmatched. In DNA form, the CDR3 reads TGCAGCGCAGGGGGCATAAATCAGCCCCAGCATTTT. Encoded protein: CSAGGINQPQHF.

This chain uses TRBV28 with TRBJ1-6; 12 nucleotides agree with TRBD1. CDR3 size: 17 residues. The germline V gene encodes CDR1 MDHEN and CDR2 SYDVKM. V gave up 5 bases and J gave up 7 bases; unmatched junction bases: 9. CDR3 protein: CASSPSGTGGRNSPLHF. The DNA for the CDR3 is TGTGCCAGCAGTCCATCCGGGACAGGGGGCAGGAATTCACCCCTCCACTTT.

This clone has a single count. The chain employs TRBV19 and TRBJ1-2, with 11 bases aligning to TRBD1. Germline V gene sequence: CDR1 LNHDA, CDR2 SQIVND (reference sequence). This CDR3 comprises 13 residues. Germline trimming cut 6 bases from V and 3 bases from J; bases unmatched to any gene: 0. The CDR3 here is CASRGQGDYGYTF. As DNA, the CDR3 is TGTGCCAGTAGGGGACAGGGGGACTATGGCTACACCTTC.

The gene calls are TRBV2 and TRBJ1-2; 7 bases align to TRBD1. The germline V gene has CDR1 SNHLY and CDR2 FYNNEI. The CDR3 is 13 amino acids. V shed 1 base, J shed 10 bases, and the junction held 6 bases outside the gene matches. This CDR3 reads CASSEETGLSYTF. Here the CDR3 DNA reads TGTGCCAGCAGTGAAGAGACAGGGTTGTCCTACACCTTC. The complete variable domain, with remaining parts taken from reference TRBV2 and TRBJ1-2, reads EPEVTQTPSHQVTQMGQEVILRCVPISNHLYFYWYRQILGQKVEFLVSFYNNEISEKSEIFDDQFSVERPDGSNFTLKIRSTKLEDSAMYFCASSEETGLSYTFGSGTRLTVV.

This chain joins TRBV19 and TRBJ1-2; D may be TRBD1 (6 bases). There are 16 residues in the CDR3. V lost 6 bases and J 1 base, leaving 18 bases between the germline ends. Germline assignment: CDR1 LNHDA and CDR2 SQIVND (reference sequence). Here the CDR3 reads CASSPLGTRSNYGYTF. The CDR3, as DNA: TGTGCCAGTAGCCCACTGGGGACACGAAGTAACTATGGCTACACCTTC.